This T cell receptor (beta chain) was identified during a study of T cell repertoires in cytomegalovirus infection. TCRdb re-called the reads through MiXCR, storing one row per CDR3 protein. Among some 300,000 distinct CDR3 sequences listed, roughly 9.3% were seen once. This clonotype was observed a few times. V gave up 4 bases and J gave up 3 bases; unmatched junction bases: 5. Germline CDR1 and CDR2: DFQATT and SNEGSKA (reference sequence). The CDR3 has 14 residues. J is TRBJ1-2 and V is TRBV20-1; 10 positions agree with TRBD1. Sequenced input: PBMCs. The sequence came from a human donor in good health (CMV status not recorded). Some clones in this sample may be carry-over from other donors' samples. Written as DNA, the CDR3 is TGCAGTGCTACCGACAGGGGGCTAGACTATGGCTACACCTTC. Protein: CSATDRGLDYGYTF.